One sample yielded the 8 T cell receptor beta chains listed below, sequenced in a study of cytomegalovirus exposure and HLA in healthy donors (dated 2017 in TCRdb). The library relied on the immunoSEQ multiplex PCR assay. For the multiplex PCR, a mixture combining 60 forward primers for TCR Vbeta segments and 13 reverse primers for TCR Jbeta segments was used. Here the immuneACCESS table is served through TCRdb, limited to in-frame sequences with V and J called. Missing clones are a known gap in these copies; in checked studies unresolved V genes cover under half, and the rest lacks a known reason. Present in this sample are roughly 140,000 clones, approximately 72% of which were seen just once. The ten biggest clones cover approximately 2% of the sample. Sample: PBMCs. The receptors derive from a man aged 40-55 years in good health and CMV-seronegative.

This clone was counted between two and nine times. The rearrangement uses TRBV7-9 and TRBJ1-2, with D possibly TRBD1 on 6 matching bases. Germline values: CDR1 SEHNR, CDR2 FQNEAQ (reference sequence). V gave up 5 bases and J gave up 2 bases, with 12 bases separating them. The CDR3 extends over 14 amino acids. The CDR3 spells CASSQNTGNYGYTF. The CDR3 DNA is TGTGCCAGCAGCCAGAACACAGGGAACTATGGCTACACCTTC.

CDR3 sequence: CASGRQGAVIQYF. CDR3 nucleotide sequence: TGTGCCAGCGGACGTCAGGGGGCGGTCATTCAGTACTTC. The chain employs TRBV2 and TRBJ2-4, with 8 positions matching TRBD1. The CDR3 is made up of 13 amino acids. Germline loops: CDR1 SNHLY, CDR2 FYNNEI. With 8 bases clipped from V and 9 bases from J, the junction kept 9 bases outside the gene matches.

This chain joins TRBV28 and TRBJ2-7; TRBD2 matches at 13 bases. The V gene end was trimmed by 5 bases and the J gene end by 7 bases; junction bases not matched to a gene: 11. CDR1 MDHEN and CDR2 SYDVKM come from the germline V gene. The CDR3 runs to 16 residues. The CDR3 DNA is TGTGCCAGCAGTACCCCAGGACTAGCGGGAGCCGGGGAGCAGTACTTC. This gives the protein CASSTPGLAGAGEQYF.

Regarding this clone: Relative to the germline gene, one junction end is altered; a read error may explain this. The chain carries TRBV5-6 and TRBJ1-5; TRBD1 is a possible D gene (6 bases). The germline CDR1 and CDR2 sequences are SGHDT and YYEEEE. The CDR3 loop spans 15 amino acids. For the CDR3, the DNA is TGTGCCAGCAGCTTGTCCCCCAGGGGACGGCAGCCCCAGAATTTT. It encodes CASSLSPRGRQPQNF.

This clone has only one observation. The chain recombines TRBV27 with TRBJ2-3; D is perhaps TRBD2 (6 bases). The CDR3 sequence is 16 residues long. With 1 base removed from V and 6 bases from J, the gap between germline ends came to 17 bases. CDR1 is MNHEY and CDR2 is SMNVEV in the germline V gene (reference sequence). The DNA for the CDR3 is TGTGCCAGCAGTTTATTGGGCGGGAAATGGGGTGATACGCAGTATTTT. Protein: CASSLLGGKWGDTQYF.

The chain couples TRBV10-1 to TRBJ2-3, with D maybe TRBD1 (5 bases). Trimming shortened V by 3 bases and J by 0 bases, and 10 bases separated the two germline ends. Looked up from germline, CDR1 is WNHNN and CDR2 is SYGVQD (reference sequence). This CDR3 has 15 amino acids. The CDR3 coding sequence is TGCGCCAGCAGTGAAGGGGCATGGAGCACAGATACGCAGTATTTT. This sequence encodes CASSEGAWSTDTQYF.

The chain is built from TRBV10-2 and TRBJ2-2, with 7 bases that match TRBD1. V dropped 7 bases and J dropped 2; count of bases not matched to a gene: 25. Germline assignment: CDR1 WSHSY and CDR2 SAAADI. The CDR3 sequence is 21 residues long. The CDR3 DNA reads TGCGCCAGCATTCTCGGCAGGGGGTTGGGGAGACCAGAATCTAACACCGGGGAGCTGTTTTTT. Protein sequence: CASILGRGLGRPESNTGELFF.

The chain uses TRBV7-9 and TRBJ2-7; D remains unclear. Per germline, CDR1 SEHNR and CDR2 FQNEAQ (reference sequence). The V end was cut by 2 bases, the J end by 6 bases, with 11 bases between. The CDR3 runs to 13 residues. CDR3: CASSLTPAGEQYF. CDR3 coding DNA: TGTGCCAGCAGCTTAACCCCCGCCGGCGAGCAGTACTTC.